This T cell receptor beta chain was identified during a study of blood T cells in healthy people across ages. CDR3 length equals 16 residues. Germline CDR1 ENHRY, CDR2 SYGVKD. V gave up 2 bases and J gave up 3 bases, with 14 bases separating them. This clonotype was observed a few times. Its cognate antigen is unknown. Notes on the study in general: TCR beta diversity was tightly associated with the proportion of naive T cells.

It was with a sample-barcoded 5' primer and a J-beta primer mix that a second PCR of about 6 to 12 cycles was run. TCRdb called the 5' RACE reads again in MiXCR, with one record for every CDR3 protein. The sample includes roughly 700,000 distinct CDR3 sequences, over 45% seen only once; the top ten take roughly 34%. The source is an older woman in good health. The chain is built from TRBV10-3 and TRBJ2-1; D is possibly TRBD2 (6 bases). The sample consisted of blood. CDR3 DNA: TGTGCCATCAGTGAGACTATTAGCGGAGGCTACAATGAGCAGTTCTTC. It is translated as CAISETISGGYNEQFF.